Described below is a single T cell receptor (beta chain) sequence and its context. This specimen comes from a study of blood T cells in healthy people across ages. A second roughly 6 to 11 cycle PCR used barcoded and J-beta primers. TCRdb recomputed calls from the 5' RACE reads with MiXCR, one row per CDR3 protein. This table holds over 1,500,000 distinct CDR3 sequences, about two fifths found once. Trimming removed 2 bases at V and 13 bases at J, with 12 bases between. This CDR3 has 12 amino acids. Germline CDR1 SGHRS, CDR2 YFSETQ. The clonotype comes from a human donor in good health. The sequenced sample was blood. V usage is TRBV5-1 and J usage is TRBJ1-4; D is possibly TRBD1 (5 bases). This CDR3 is CASSLGREGLFF. The CDR3 DNA sequence: TGCGCCAGCAGCTTAGGCAGGGAAGGACTGTTTTTT.